This is a list of T cell receptor beta chains from one sample in a study of human T cells and chemical hapten exposure. TCRdb re-analysed the RACE reads in MiXCR, keeping a single row per CDR3 protein. The sample lists more than 85,000 distinct CDR3 sequences; 9% to 9.5% were seen once. The sequenced sample was whole blood, obtained in connection with sensitization to the hapten diphenylcyclopropenone (DPC). The receptors come from a woman aged 35 to 49 with alopecia areata. Some clones in this sample may be carry-over from other donors' samples. Each CDR3 is given with its conserved first and last residue. D genes are given only for firm matches. Size values are once, few and many counts, or a class for expanded clones, and some rows have none.

cdr3_aa: CASSAGPGYNNEQFF
cdr3_nt: TGTGCCAGCAGTGCGGGACCAGGGTATAACAATGAGCAGTTCTTC
cdr3_length: 15
v_call: TRBV5-4
clone_size: few
j_call: TRBJ2-1
d_call: .

cdr3_aa: CASSSDRGPPFFW
cdr3_nt: TGTGCCAGCAGCTCCGACAGGGGGCCCCCCTTTTTTTGG
cdr3_length: 13
v_call: TRBV7-3
clone_size: many
j_call: TRBJ1-6
d_call: TRBD1

cdr3_aa: CSVLQGSGANVLTF
cdr3_nt: TGCAGCGTCCTTCAGGGCTCTGGGGCCAACGTCCTGACTTTC
cdr3_length: 14
v_call: TRBV29-1
clone_size: .
j_call: TRBJ2-6
d_call: .

cdr3_aa: CAWSPRVSGGSQYF
cdr3_nt: TGTGCCTGGAGTCCCCGGGTTAGCGGGGGTTCGCAGTATTTT
cdr3_length: 14
v_call: TRBV30
clone_size: few
j_call: TRBJ2-3
d_call: TRBD2

cdr3_aa: CASEEGMNHNEQFF
cdr3_nt: TGCGCCAGCGAGGAGGGAATGAACCACAATGAGCAGTTCTTC
cdr3_length: 14
v_call: TRBV10-2
clone_size: many
j_call: TRBJ2-1
d_call: .

cdr3_aa: CASSYSRFPGQANTGELFF
cdr3_nt: TGTGCCAGCAGTTACTCGCGTTTCCCGGGACAGGCCAACACCGGGGAGCTGTTTTTT
cdr3_length: 19
v_call: TRBV6-5
clone_size: many
j_call: TRBJ2-2
d_call: TRBD1

cdr3_aa: CASSLYGTTDTGELFF
cdr3_nt: TGTGCCAGCAGTTTATACGGGACCACGGACACCGGGGAGCTGTTTTTT
cdr3_length: 16
v_call: TRBV28
clone_size: many
j_call: TRBJ2-2
d_call: .

cdr3_aa: CASSLLSGGDAKNIQYF
cdr3_nt: TGTGCCAGCAGCCTTCTCAGCGGGGGTGACGCCAAAAACATTCAGTACTTC
cdr3_length: 17
v_call: TRBV4-2
clone_size: many
j_call: TRBJ2-4
d_call: TRBD2

cdr3_aa: CASSQYSRGMNTEAFF
cdr3_nt: TGTGCCAGCTCACAGTACTCACGAGGGATGAACACTGAAGCTTTCTTT
cdr3_length: 16
v_call: TRBV18
clone_size: many
j_call: TRBJ1-1
d_call: .

cdr3_aa: CASSLGTDTQYF
cdr3_nt: TGTGCCAGCAGCTTAGGGACAGATACGCAGTATTTT
cdr3_length: 12
v_call: TRBV7-9
clone_size: many
j_call: TRBJ2-3
d_call: .

cdr3_aa: CASSLDRGDHEQFF
cdr3_nt: TGTGCCAGCAGCTTAGACAGGGGAGACCATGAGCAGTTCTTC
cdr3_length: 14
v_call: TRBV7-8
clone_size: few
j_call: TRBJ2-1
d_call: TRBD1

cdr3_aa: CSAGGPTAEKLFF
cdr3_nt: TGCAGTGCTGGGGGACCGACTGCGGAGAAACTGTTTTTT
cdr3_length: 13
v_call: TRBV20-1
clone_size: many
j_call: TRBJ1-4
d_call: .

cdr3_aa: CATKRDRASDTQYF
cdr3_nt: TGTGCCACCAAGCGGGACAGGGCGTCAGATACGCAGTATTTT
cdr3_length: 14
v_call: TRBV15
clone_size: .
j_call: TRBJ2-3
d_call: TRBD1

cdr3_aa: CSARVRGGKDYGYTF
cdr3_nt: TGCAGTGCTAGAGTTAGAGGGGGCAAGGACTATGGCTACACCTTC
cdr3_length: 15
v_call: TRBV20-1
clone_size: many
j_call: TRBJ1-2
d_call: TRBD1

cdr3_aa: CASSYRGQGTEAFF
cdr3_nt: TGTGCCAGCAGCTACAGGGGGCAGGGGACTGAAGCTTTCTTT
cdr3_length: 14
v_call: TRBV7-2
clone_size: many
j_call: TRBJ1-1
d_call: TRBD1

cdr3_aa: CASSLKRQGPGNQPQHF
cdr3_nt: TGTGCCAGCAGTTTAAAGAGACAGGGCCCTGGCAATCAGCCCCAGCATTTT
cdr3_length: 17
v_call: TRBV28
clone_size: few
j_call: TRBJ1-5
d_call: TRBD1

cdr3_aa: CASSHDTEAFF
cdr3_nt: TGTGCCAGCTCACATGACACTGAAGCTTTCTTT
cdr3_length: 11
v_call: TRBV18
clone_size: many
j_call: TRBJ1-1
d_call: .

cdr3_aa: CASSVGQGFEAFF
cdr3_nt: TGTGCCAGCAGCGTAGGGCAGGGATTTGAAGCTTTCTTT
cdr3_length: 13
v_call: TRBV9
clone_size: many
j_call: TRBJ1-1
d_call: .

cdr3_aa: CASSQMSGGPQHF
cdr3_nt: TGTGCCAGCAGCCAAATGAGCGGAGGGCCCCAGCATTTT
cdr3_length: 13
v_call: TRBV14
clone_size: .
j_call: TRBJ1-5
d_call: .

cdr3_aa: CASRAPLGTANYEQYF
cdr3_nt: TGTGCCAGCAGAGCTCCCCTTGGGACAGCTAACTACGAGCAGTACTTC
cdr3_length: 16
v_call: TRBV12-3/TRBV12-4
clone_size: .
j_call: TRBJ2-7
d_call: TRBD1

cdr3_aa: CASSLFRAGGQLNTEAFF
cdr3_nt: TGTGCCAGCAGTTTATTTAGGGCAGGGGGCCAATTAAACACTGAAGCTTTCTTT
cdr3_length: 18
v_call: TRBV28
clone_size: many
j_call: TRBJ1-1
d_call: TRBD1

cdr3_aa: CASSIGRGTYEQYF
cdr3_nt: TGTGCCAGTAGTATAGGGAGGGGAACCTACGAGCAGTACTTC
cdr3_length: 14
v_call: TRBV19
clone_size: .
j_call: TRBJ2-7
d_call: .

cdr3_aa: CASSADRDYEQYF
cdr3_nt: TGCGCCAGCAGTGCGGACAGGGACTACGAGCAGTACTTC
cdr3_length: 13
v_call: TRBV10-1
clone_size: .
j_call: TRBJ2-7
d_call: TRBD1

cdr3_aa: CSAYSGTPNNEQFF
cdr3_nt: TGCAGTGCTTACTCGGGGACTCCGAACAATGAGCAGTTCTTC
cdr3_length: 14
v_call: TRBV20-1
clone_size: .
j_call: TRBJ2-1
d_call: .

cdr3_aa: CASSSKGGGQETQYF
cdr3_nt: TGTGCCAGCAGTTCGAAAGGTGGGGGCCAAGAGACCCAGTACTTC
cdr3_length: 15
v_call: TRBV2
clone_size: few
j_call: TRBJ2-5
d_call: .

cdr3_aa: CSSSGTGGGQPQHF
cdr3_nt: TGCAGCTCCTCCGGGACAGGGGGCGGGCAGCCCCAGCATTTT
cdr3_length: 14
v_call: TRBV20-1
clone_size: many
j_call: TRBJ1-5
d_call: TRBD1

cdr3_aa: CASSFTGTEYNEQFF
cdr3_nt: TGTGCCAGCAGCTTTACCGGGACAGAGTACAATGAGCAGTTCTTC
cdr3_length: 15
v_call: TRBV11-2
clone_size: few
j_call: TRBJ2-1
d_call: TRBD1

cdr3_aa: CACRRTGVNTGELFF
cdr3_nt: TGTGCCTGCCGTCGGACAGGGGTGAACACCGGGGAGCTGTTTTTT
cdr3_length: 15
v_call: TRBV19
clone_size: few
j_call: TRBJ2-2
d_call: TRBD1

cdr3_aa: CASSTRLAGTHRELFF
cdr3_nt: TGTGCCAGCAGCACCCGACTAGCGGGTACCCACCGGGAGCTGTTTTTT
cdr3_length: 16
v_call: TRBV13
clone_size: .
j_call: TRBJ2-2
d_call: TRBD2

cdr3_aa: CASSSEPTYEQYF
cdr3_nt: TGCGCCAGCAGCTCGGAACCAACCTACGAGCAGTACTTC
cdr3_length: 13
v_call: TRBV5-1
clone_size: many
j_call: TRBJ2-7
d_call: .

cdr3_aa: CASSPTGEMGTEAFF
cdr3_nt: TGTGCCAGCAGCCCGACAGGGGAAATGGGAACTGAAGCTTTCTTT
cdr3_length: 15
v_call: TRBV28
clone_size: few
j_call: TRBJ1-1
d_call: TRBD1

cdr3_aa: CASSYSGGGALSGANVLTF
cdr3_nt: TGTGCCAGCAGTTACTCGGGAGGGGGTGCACTCTCTGGGGCCAACGTCCTGACTTTC
cdr3_length: 19
v_call: TRBV6-5
clone_size: few
j_call: TRBJ2-6
d_call: .

cdr3_aa: CASSTRAITYEQYF
cdr3_nt: TGTGCCAGCAGCACTCGCGCCATAACCTACGAGCAGTACTTC
cdr3_length: 14
v_call: TRBV6-5
clone_size: many
j_call: TRBJ2-7
d_call: .

cdr3_aa: CASSLAGRAWETQYF
cdr3_nt: TGTGCCAGCAGCCTAGCGGGGCGGGCATGGGAGACCCAGTACTTC
cdr3_length: 15
v_call: TRBV2
clone_size: .
j_call: TRBJ2-5
d_call: TRBD2

cdr3_aa: CASSYSRSTGELFF
cdr3_nt: TGTGCCAGCAGTTACTCCCGCTCCACCGGGGAGCTGTTTTTT
cdr3_length: 14
v_call: TRBV6-2/TRBV6-3
clone_size: .
j_call: TRBJ2-2
d_call: .

cdr3_aa: CSSRESYGYTF
cdr3_nt: TGCAGCTCCAGGGAGTCCTATGGCTACACCTTC
cdr3_length: 11
v_call: TRBV20-1
clone_size: many
j_call: TRBJ1-2
d_call: .

cdr3_aa: CASSFRGHVNYEQYF
cdr3_nt: TGTGCCAGCAGCTTCCGGGGACATGTCAACTACGAGCAGTACTTC
cdr3_length: 15
v_call: TRBV7-8
clone_size: few
j_call: TRBJ2-7
d_call: .

cdr3_aa: CASRSGGAGHEQYF
cdr3_nt: TGTGCCAGCCGTAGTGGGGGTGCTGGACACGAGCAGTACTTC
cdr3_length: 14
v_call: TRBV28
clone_size: many
j_call: TRBJ2-7
d_call: .

cdr3_aa: CASSSGTLPYEQYF
cdr3_nt: TGTGCCAGCAGCTCCGGGACACTTCCCTACGAGCAGTACTTC
cdr3_length: 14
v_call: TRBV3-1
clone_size: few
j_call: TRBJ2-7
d_call: .

cdr3_aa: CASSFLPGQGIPNEQFF
cdr3_nt: TGTGCCAGCAGCTTTTTGCCGGGACAGGGAATTCCCAATGAGCAGTTCTTC
cdr3_length: 17
v_call: TRBV7-9
clone_size: few
j_call: TRBJ2-1
d_call: TRBD1

cdr3_aa: CASSRDVLNEQYF
cdr3_nt: TGTGCCAGCAGCCGGGACGTTTTAAACGAGCAGTACTTC
cdr3_length: 13
v_call: TRBV6-5
clone_size: many
j_call: TRBJ2-7
d_call: .

cdr3_aa: CASSLAGKAYF
cdr3_nt: TGTGCCAGCAGCCTAGCGGGGAAGGCGTACTTC
cdr3_length: 11
v_call: TRBV3-2
clone_size: many
j_call: TRBJ2-7
d_call: .

cdr3_aa: CASSPSWGGGPFF
cdr3_nt: TGCGCCAGCAGCCCCTCGTGGGGCGGGGGGCCGTTCTTC
cdr3_length: 13
v_call: TRBV4-3
clone_size: few
j_call: TRBJ2-1
d_call: TRBD2

cdr3_aa: CSPARGDYGYTF
cdr3_nt: TGCAGCCCAGCAAGGGGCGACTATGGCTACACCTTC
cdr3_length: 12
v_call: TRBV20-1
clone_size: many
j_call: TRBJ1-2
d_call: .

cdr3_aa: CSARVVHQETQYF
cdr3_nt: TGCAGTGCTAGAGTAGTCCACCAAGAGACCCAGTACTTC
cdr3_length: 13
v_call: TRBV20-1
clone_size: .
j_call: TRBJ2-5
d_call: .

cdr3_aa: CSVKTGENTEAFF
cdr3_nt: TGCAGCGTAAAGACCGGTGAAAACACTGAAGCTTTCTTT
cdr3_length: 13
v_call: TRBV29-1
clone_size: .
j_call: TRBJ1-1
d_call: .

cdr3_aa: CASHRGPSYEQYF
cdr3_nt: TGTGCCAGCCACAGGGGGCCCTCCTACGAGCAGTACTTC
cdr3_length: 13
v_call: TRBV6-5
clone_size: many
j_call: TRBJ2-7
d_call: TRBD1

cdr3_aa: CASSLLVGTGGRQAGELFF
cdr3_nt: TGTGCCAGCAGCTTGTTGGTTGGGACAGGGGGAAGACAGGCCGGGGAGCTGTTTTTT
cdr3_length: 19
v_call: TRBV7-8
clone_size: many
j_call: TRBJ2-2
d_call: TRBD1

cdr3_aa: CASSFLSVSSNYGYTF
cdr3_nt: TGTGCCAGCAGTTTTCTCTCCGTCTCCTCCAACTATGGCTACACCTTC
cdr3_length: 16
v_call: TRBV6-5
clone_size: many
j_call: TRBJ1-2
d_call: .

cdr3_aa: CASRLTQSSYNEQFF
cdr3_nt: TGTGCCAGCAGACTTACCCAGAGCTCCTACAATGAGCAGTTCTTC
cdr3_length: 15
v_call: TRBV12-3/TRBV12-4
clone_size: many
j_call: TRBJ2-1
d_call: .